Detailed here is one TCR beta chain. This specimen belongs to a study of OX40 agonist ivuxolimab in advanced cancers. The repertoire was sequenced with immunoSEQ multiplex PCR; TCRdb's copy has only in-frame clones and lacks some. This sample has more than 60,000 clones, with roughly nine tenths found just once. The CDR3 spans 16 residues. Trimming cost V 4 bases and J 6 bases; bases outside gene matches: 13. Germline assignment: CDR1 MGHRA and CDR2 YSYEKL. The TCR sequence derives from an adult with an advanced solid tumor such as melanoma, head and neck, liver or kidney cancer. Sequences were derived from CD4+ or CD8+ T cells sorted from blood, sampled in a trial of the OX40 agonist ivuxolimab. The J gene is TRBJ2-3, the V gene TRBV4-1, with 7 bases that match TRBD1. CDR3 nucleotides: TGCGCCAGCAGCCTACGGGACAGAGAGCTTCTCGATACGCAGTATTTT. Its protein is CASSLRDRELLDTQYF.